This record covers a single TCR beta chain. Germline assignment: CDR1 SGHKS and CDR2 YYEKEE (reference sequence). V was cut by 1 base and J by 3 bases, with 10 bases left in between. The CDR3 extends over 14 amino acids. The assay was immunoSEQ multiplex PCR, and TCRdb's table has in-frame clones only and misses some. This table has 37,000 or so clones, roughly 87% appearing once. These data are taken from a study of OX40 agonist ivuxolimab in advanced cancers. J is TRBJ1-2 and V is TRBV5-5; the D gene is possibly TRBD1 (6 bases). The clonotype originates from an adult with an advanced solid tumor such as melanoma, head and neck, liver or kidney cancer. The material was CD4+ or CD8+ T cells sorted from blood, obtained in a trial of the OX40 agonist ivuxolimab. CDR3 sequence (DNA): TGTGCCAGCAGCTTGTGGGACACCTACTATGGCTACACCTTC. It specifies CASSLWDTYYGYTF.